This T cell receptor beta chain was captured in a study of read filtering for tumor transcriptome and immune sequencing. Whole-study context: Among patients, 17 were male and approximately 15 female, aged 47 to 80 (mean approximately 71). 8 patients were R-ISS I, approximately 15 were R-ISS II, about seven were R-ISS III.

Points from the study as a whole: Sorted CD138-negative bone marrow cells were not purified T cells.

Germline V CDR1 and CDR2: MDHEN, SYDVKM. This CDR3 region has 12 residues. V shed 6 bases and J shed 3 bases, with 9 bases lying between them. This library used around 400 ng RNA and molecular barcoded adaptors spanning alpha/delta and beta/gamma chains. One entry per CDR3 protein results from TCRdb running MiXCR on the reads. The sample has 40,000 to 50,000 distinct CDR3 sequences, 13% seen once. This clonotype has a count of ten or more. Antigen unknown. The chain combines TRBV28 with TRBJ2-7, with D perhaps TRBD1 or TRBD2 (6 bases each). Sequenced sample: a population of CD138-negative cells sorted from bone marrow. This sequence was found in a donor aged 40 or older with multiple myeloma. In DNA form, the CDR3 reads TGTGCCAGCAGGGAGGGACACTACGAGCAGTACTTC. Protein sequence: CASREGHYEQYF.